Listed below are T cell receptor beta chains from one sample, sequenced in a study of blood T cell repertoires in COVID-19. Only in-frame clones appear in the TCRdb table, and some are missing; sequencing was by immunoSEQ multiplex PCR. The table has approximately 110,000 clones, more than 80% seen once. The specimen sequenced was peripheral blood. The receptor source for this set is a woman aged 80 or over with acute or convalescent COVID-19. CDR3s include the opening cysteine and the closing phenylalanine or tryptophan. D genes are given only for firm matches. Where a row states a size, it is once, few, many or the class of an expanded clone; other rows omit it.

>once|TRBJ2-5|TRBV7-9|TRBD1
CASRLAAPTGKETQYF
TGTGCCAGCAGGCTGGCCGCCCCGACAGGGAAAGAGACCCAGTACTTC
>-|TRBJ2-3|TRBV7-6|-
CASRASSVSTDTQYF
TGTGCCAGCAGGGCCTCTAGCGTGAGCACAGATACGCAGTATTTT
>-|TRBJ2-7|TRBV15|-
CATSRDLFAYEQYF
TGTGCCACCAGCAGAGATTTGTTCGCGTACGAGCAGTACTTC
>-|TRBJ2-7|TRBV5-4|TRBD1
CASSLRTGMTYEQYF
TGTGCCAGCAGCTTGCGGACAGGGATGACCTACGAGCAGTACTTC
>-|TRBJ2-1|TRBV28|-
CASRQGGGSYNEQFF
TGTGCCAGCAGACAGGGCGGGGGTTCCTACAATGAGCAGTTCTTC
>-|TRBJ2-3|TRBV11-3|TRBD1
CASSLGQGGDTQYF
TGTGCCAGCAGCTTGGGACAGGGTGGGGATACGCAGTATTTT
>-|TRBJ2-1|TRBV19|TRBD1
CASSTFPVQGLFNEQFF
TGTGCCAGTAGTACTTTCCCTGTACAGGGGCTCTTCAATGAGCAGTTCTTC
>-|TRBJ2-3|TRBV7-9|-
CASSLLGGADTQYF
TGTGCCAGCAGCTTATTGGGCGGGGCAGATACGCAGTATTTT
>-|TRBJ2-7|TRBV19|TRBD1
CASSSNRGRNSYEQYF
TGTGCCAGTAGTAGCAACAGGGGGCGCAACTCCTACGAGCAGTACTTC
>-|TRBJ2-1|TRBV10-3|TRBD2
CAISESLTSGGYYNEQFF
TGTGCCATCAGTGAGTCTTTAACTAGCGGGGGGTATTACAATGAGCAGTTCTTC
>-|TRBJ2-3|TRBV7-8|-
CASSLVYPDTQYF
TGTGCCAGCAGCTTAGTCTACCCCGATACGCAGTATTTT
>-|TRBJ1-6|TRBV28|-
CASSFPTPPLHF
TGTGCCAGCAGTTTCCCCACACCGCCCCTCCACTTT
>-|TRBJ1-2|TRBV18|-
CASSTGNRGGYTF
TGTGCCAGCTCAACAGGGAACCGGGGTGGCTACACCTTC
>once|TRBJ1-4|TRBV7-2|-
CASSGRQPTNEKLFF
TGTGCCAGCAGCGGCAGACAGCCAACTAATGAAAAACTGTTTTTT
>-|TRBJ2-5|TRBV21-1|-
CASSKAGRQQETQYF
TGTGCCAGCAGCAAAGCCGGGCGACAGCAAGAGACCCAGTACTTC
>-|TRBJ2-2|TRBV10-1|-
CASSPIAFGQNTGELFF
TGCGCCAGCTCCCCGATTGCCTTTGGACAGAACACCGGGGAGCTGTTTTTT
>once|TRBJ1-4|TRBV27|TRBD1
CASREGQDFEKLFF
TGTGCCAGCAGGGAGGGACAGGATTTTGAAAAACTGTTTTTT
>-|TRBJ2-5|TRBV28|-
CASSKRGGQETQYF
TGTGCCAGCAGTAAAAGGGGGGGACAAGAGACCCAGTACTTC
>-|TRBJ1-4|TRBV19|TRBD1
CASRDRGREGEKLFF
TGTGCCAGCCGGGACAGGGGGCGCGAAGGTGAAAAACTGTTTTTT
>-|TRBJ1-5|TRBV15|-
CATSRANQPQHF
TGTGCCACCAGCAGAGCGAATCAGCCCCAGCATTTT
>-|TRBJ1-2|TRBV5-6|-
CASSSVVNYGYTF
TGTGCCAGCAGCTCGGTGGTTAACTATGGCTACACCTTC
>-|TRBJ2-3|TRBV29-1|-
CSVEILDTQYF
TGCAGCGTTGAAATACTGGATACGCAGTATTTT
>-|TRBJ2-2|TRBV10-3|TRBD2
CAISEGGGIANTGELFF
TGTGCCATCAGTGAAGGCGGGGGGATCGCGAACACCGGGGAGCTGTTTTTT
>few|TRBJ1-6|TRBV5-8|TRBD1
CASSPGTGVSPLHF
TGTGCCAGCAGCCCCGGGACAGGGGTTTCACCCCTCCACTTT
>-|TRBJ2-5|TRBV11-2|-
CASSLQWALQETQYF
TGTGCCAGCAGCTTACAGTGGGCACTCCAAGAGACCCAGTACTTC
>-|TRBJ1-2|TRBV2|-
CASSEGSRGVWGYTF
TGTGCCAGCAGTGAAGGAAGCAGGGGCGTTTGGGGCTACACCTTC
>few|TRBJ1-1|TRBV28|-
CASSFAGETEAFF
TGTGCCAGCAGTTTCGCAGGGGAAACTGAAGCTTTCTTT
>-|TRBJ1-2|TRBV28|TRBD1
CASSSRGRFGYGYTF
TGTGCCAGCAGTTCAAGGGGGCGTTTCGGCTATGGCTACACCTTC
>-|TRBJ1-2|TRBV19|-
CASSPTQRAQNYGYTF
TGTGCCAGTAGTCCGACGCAGAGGGCGCAGAACTATGGCTACACCTTC
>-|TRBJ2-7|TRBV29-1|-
CSVDRGNEQYF
TGCAGCGTTGATCGGGGGAACGAGCAGTACTTC
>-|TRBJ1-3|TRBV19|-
CASTDRRRNTIYF
TGTGCCAGCACAGACAGAAGGAGAAACACCATATATTTT
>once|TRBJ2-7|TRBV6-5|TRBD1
CASRGRGRSGYEQYF
TGTGCCAGCAGGGGCAGGGGGCGTAGTGGGTACGAGCAGTACTTC
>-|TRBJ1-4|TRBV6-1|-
CASSEGPPDILGKLFF
TGTGCCAGCAGTGAAGGGCCGCCAGACATCTTAGGAAAACTGTTTTTT
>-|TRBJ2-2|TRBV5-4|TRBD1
CASSTDRVNTGELFF
TGTGCCAGCAGCACGGACAGGGTGAACACCGGGGAGCTGTTTTTT
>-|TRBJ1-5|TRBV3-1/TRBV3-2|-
CASSQDRNQPQHF
TGTGCCAGCAGCCAAGATAGAAATCAGCCCCAGCATTTT
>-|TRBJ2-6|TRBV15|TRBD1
CATSNLGQGALGANVLTF
TGTGCCACCAGCAACTTGGGACAGGGGGCCCTTGGGGCCAACGTCCTGACTTTC
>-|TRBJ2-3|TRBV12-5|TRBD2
CASGFGGGGTDTQYF
TGTGCTAGTGGTTTTGGCGGGGGGGGGACAGATACGCAGTATTTT
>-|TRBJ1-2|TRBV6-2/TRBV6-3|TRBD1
CASSPPRTGSYTF
TGTGCCAGCAGCCCCCCAAGGACAGGGAGCTACACCTTC